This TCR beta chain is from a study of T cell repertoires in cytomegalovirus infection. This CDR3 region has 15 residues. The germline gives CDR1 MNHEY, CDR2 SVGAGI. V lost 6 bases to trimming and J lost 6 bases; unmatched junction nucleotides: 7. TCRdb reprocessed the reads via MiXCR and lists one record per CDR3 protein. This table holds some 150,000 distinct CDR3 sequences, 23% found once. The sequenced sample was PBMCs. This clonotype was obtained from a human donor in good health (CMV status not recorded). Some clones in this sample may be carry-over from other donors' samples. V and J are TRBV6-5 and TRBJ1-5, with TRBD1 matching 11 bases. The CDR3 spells CASSPGTGGIQPQHF. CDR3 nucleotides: TGTGCCAGCAGCCCCGGGACAGGGGGGATTCAGCCCCAGCATTTT.